In its sample, the clone carrying this T cell receptor (beta chain) was seen once. Data came from immunoSEQ multiplex PCR; TCRdb stores just in-frame clones and leaves some out. Here the sample spans 75,000 to 95,000 clones, about two thirds being singletons. This entry belongs to a study of radiotherapy plus CTLA-4 blockade in lung cancer. Enrolled patients, whose metastatic non-small-cell lung cancer was chemo-refractory, received focal radiation plus CTLA-4 blockade with ipilimumab. Material: peripheral blood, obtained from a patient treated with radiotherapy plus ipilimumab. The sequence derives from a human donor with non-small cell lung cancer that progressed on radiotherapy plus ipilimumab.

CDR3 nucleotides: TGTGCCAGCAGTTACCCTGCTTTCTTT. Protein: CASSYPAFF. This chain links TRBV6-6 with TRBJ1-1, with D hard to call. Deletions cut 2 bases from V and 11 bases from J, with 3 bases between. The CDR3 covers 9 residues. CDR1 MNHNY and CDR2 SVGAGI come from the germline V gene (reference sequence).